The rows below give T cell receptor beta chains drawn from one sample of a study of identical twins. MiXCR was run by TCRdb on the 5' RACE reads, yielding one entry per CDR3 protein. Of hundreds of thousands of distinct CDR3 sequences in the sample, approximately 7.8% were seen once. These data also featured in a second study, about yellow fever vaccine responses in identical twins.

The specimen was CD8+ T cells sorted from blood. The receptors were gathered from a young woman in good health. Each CDR3 is given with its conserved first and last residue. The D gene is left open where the match is weak. A clone size is listed for some rows: how often the clone was seen (once, few, many), or a class if it is expanded.

>TRBJ2-5|.|TRBV7-9|few
TGTGCCAGCAGCTTAACCGGGACTCCACAAGAGACCCAGTACTTC
CASSLTGTPQETQYF
>TRBJ2-2|.|TRBV4-1|many
TGCGCCAGCAGCCAAATGAACACCGGGGAGCTGTTTTTT
CASSQMNTGELFF
>TRBJ2-3|TRBD1|TRBV6-5|many
TGTGCCAGCAGTTACAGGGACAGAAAAACAGATACGCAGTATTTT
CASSYRDRKTDTQYF
>TRBJ1-4|TRBD1|TRBV15|few
TGTGCCACCAGCAGAGGAACAGGGGATAATGAAAAACTGTTTTTT
CATSRGTGDNEKLFF
>TRBJ2-4|.|TRBV12-3/TRBV12-4|few
TGTGCCAGCACACCCCCCGGCGATATAGCCAAAAACATTCAGTACTTC
CASTPPGDIAKNIQYF
>TRBJ1-2|TRBD1|TRBV29-1|few
TGCAGCGTTGACCTATACCGGGACAGGGACAGGAACTATGGCTACACCTTC
CSVDLYRDRDRNYGYTF
>TRBJ1-1|TRBD1|TRBV29-1|many
TGCAGCGTTGAATACGGGACAGGGACTGAAGCTTTCTTT
CSVEYGTGTEAFF
>TRBJ2-3|.|TRBV4-1|many
TGCGCCAGCAGCCAAGGGACTACTGCTAGCACAGATACGCAGTATTTT
CASSQGTTASTDTQYF
>TRBJ2-7|TRBD2|TRBV27|.
TGTGCCAGCAGTTTAACTGCGGGAGTCACCTACGAGCAGTACTTC
CASSLTAGVTYEQYF
>TRBJ1-2|TRBD1|TRBV4-1|many
TGCGCCAGCAGCCCCGGGACAGGGGATTTATATGGCTACACCTTC
CASSPGTGDLYGYTF
>TRBJ2-1|TRBD2|TRBV9|.
TGTGCCAGCAGCGAAACTAGCGGTCCCTACAATGAGCAGTTCTTC
CASSETSGPYNEQFF
>TRBJ1-1|.|TRBV5-1|many
TGCGCCAGTAATACAGGGAGTGAAGCTTTCTTT
CASNTGSEAFF
>TRBJ2-1|.|TRBV7-9|many
TGTGCCAGCAGTTTATCATACAATGAGCAGTTCTTC
CASSLSYNEQFF
>TRBJ1-1|.|TRBV7-6|few
TGTGCCAGCAGCTTAAGGCAGGGCATGAACACTGAAGCTTTCTTT
CASSLRQGMNTEAFF
>TRBJ2-3|TRBD1|TRBV6-1|many
TGTGCCAGCAGCTGGACAGGGCCCACAGATACGCAGTATTTT
CASSWTGPTDTQYF
>TRBJ2-1|TRBD2|TRBV6-5|few
TGTGCCAGCAGTTACTCGGCGGTGGCGGGAGGGCCAGGTAATGAGCAGTTCTTC
CASSYSAVAGGPGNEQFF
>TRBJ1-4|TRBD1|TRBV7-6|few
TGTGCCAGCAGCCCGGACAGGGCTTGGAATGAAAAACTGTTTTTT
CASSPDRAWNEKLFF
>TRBJ2-5|.|TRBV2|.
TGTGCCAGCAGGCCGACGGGCGTCGAGACCCAGTACTTC
CASRPTGVETQYF
>TRBJ2-1|.|TRBV5-4|.
TGTGCCAGCAGCCCTGGGCAGGGACCTAACAATGAGCAGTTCTTC
CASSPGQGPNNEQFF
>TRBJ1-1|.|TRBV7-2|.
TGTGCCAGCAGCTTAAGAGCACAGGGTGTGGAAGCTTTCTTT
CASSLRAQGVEAFF
>TRBJ2-7|TRBD1|TRBV2|.
TGTGCCAGCAGTCCGAGGACAGGGGGCAGCCCCTACGAGCAGTACTTC
CASSPRTGGSPYEQYF
>TRBJ1-1|.|TRBV7-9|many
TGTGCCAGCAGGGCCGGGGTGAACACTGAAGCTTTCTTT
CASRAGVNTEAFF
>TRBJ2-7|TRBD1|TRBV2|few
TGTGCCAGCAGCGAGCCGGGACAGGTAACCTACGAGCAGTACTTC
CASSEPGQVTYEQYF
>TRBJ1-4|.|TRBV5-1|many
TGCGCCAGCAGCCCATGGACATCTAATGAAAAACTGTTTTTT
CASSPWTSNEKLFF
>TRBJ2-7|TRBD1|TRBV10-3|few
TGTGCCATCAGTGAGGGGACAGGGAAGTACTTC
CAISEGTGKYF
>TRBJ2-3|TRBD2|TRBV15|.
TGTGCCACCAGCAGAGAAGCGGGGGGCACAGATACGCAGTATTTT
CATSREAGGTDTQYF
>TRBJ2-3|.|TRBV6-5|few
TGTGCCAGCAGTTACTCGACCGGGGCCACAGATACGCAGTATTTT
CASSYSTGATDTQYF
>TRBJ2-3|.|TRBV13|.
TGTGCCAGCAGCCCTTCGGACTTACCAAACACAGATACGCAGTATTTT
CASSPSDLPNTDTQYF
>TRBJ2-7|.|TRBV9|few
TGTGCCAGCAGCGCCGGGGGTGAGCAGTACTTC
CASSAGGEQYF
>TRBJ2-7|TRBD1|TRBV2|.
TGTGCCAGCAGGCACCGGGACAGGGACTACGAGCAGTACTTC
CASRHRDRDYEQYF
>TRBJ1-5|.|TRBV20-1|.
TGCAGTGCCATAAACGACCTACAGGACAATAGCAATCAGCCCCAGCATTTT
CSAINDLQDNSNQPQHF
>TRBJ2-1|TRBD2|TRBV10-3|.
TGTGCCACCGGAGGGGGCGGGAGTAGCGGGGGATACAATGAGCAGTTCTTC
CATGGGGSSGGYNEQFF
>TRBJ1-1|.|TRBV4-1|many
TGCGCCAGCAGCCAAACCCCCGGGACGGCGAACACTGAAGCTTTCTTT
CASSQTPGTANTEAFF
>TRBJ2-7|TRBD2|TRBV12-3/TRBV12-4|many
TGTGCCAGCAGTGTCCAAGCGGGAGGAGCCTACGAGCAGTACTTC
CASSVQAGGAYEQYF
>TRBJ2-7|TRBD2|TRBV5-1|many
TGCGCCAGCAGCCCTCGGACTAGCGATTTCTACGAGCAGTACTTC
CASSPRTSDFYEQYF
>TRBJ2-5|.|TRBV10-2|.
TGCGCCAGCAGCGGGGGCTATGAGACCCAGTACTTC
CASSGGYETQYF
>TRBJ2-2|TRBD2|TRBV12-3/TRBV12-4|few
TGTGCCAGCAGCCCCGGACTAGCAAAGGCCGGGGAGCTGTTTTTT
CASSPGLAKAGELFF
>TRBJ1-4|.|TRBV7-9|many
TGTGCCAGCACCCGTGGGGGGGGCAATGAAAAACTGTTTTTT
CASTRGGGNEKLFF
>TRBJ2-1|TRBD1|TRBV7-9|few
TGTGCCAGCAGGGCGGGACAGGGGTTTCACGAGCAGTTCTTC
CASRAGQGFHEQFF